Listed here are 5 T cell receptor beta chains from one sample, sequenced in a study of blood T cells in healthy people across ages. The authors ran a second PCR of about 6 to 11 cycles using a sample-barcoded 5' primer and a J-beta primer mix. TCRdb re-analysed the 5' RACE reads in MiXCR, keeping a single row per CDR3 protein. The data contain 550,000 to 600,000 distinct CDR3 sequences, roughly 43% of them seen just once; the ten biggest clones take up under 30%. The specimen was blood. All receptors derive from an elderly man in good health.

As regards this clonotype: The junction differs from germline at one of its ends, possibly a read error. V gene TRBV20-1 combines with J gene TRBJ2-3, with 10 bases lining up with TRBD2. CDR1 and CDR2 (germline): DFQATT, SNEGSKA (reference sequence). This CDR3 is built from 17 residues. Here the CDR3 DNA reads TGCAGTGCTACTACTAGCGGGGAGGGTTTTTACACAGATACACAGTATTTT. It translates to CSATTSGEGFYTDTQYF.

The chain employs TRBV7-2 and TRBJ2-7; TRBD2 matches at 13 bases. V gave up 5 bases and J gave up 1 base; unmatched junction bases: 5. The length of the CDR3 is 16 residues. CDR1 SGHTA and CDR2 FQGNSA come from the germline V gene. DNA for the CDR3: TGTGCCAGCAGCCTCCGGACTAGCGGGGGATCCTACGAGCAGTACTTC. It is translated as CASSLRTSGGSYEQYF.

The rearrangement uses TRBV4-3 and TRBJ1-4; no reliable D call. The CDR3 runs to 13 residues. V lost 3 bases to trimming and J lost 5 bases, with 7 bases between them. Germline V gene lookup returns CDR1 LGHNA and CDR2 YSLEER. The CDR3: CASSHVINEKLFF. Written as DNA, the CDR3 is TGCGCCAGCAGCCATGTGATCAATGAAAAACTGTTTTTT.

The chain is built from TRBV2 and TRBJ2-4; 11 nucleotides match TRBD2. The DNA end lines up better with TRBJ2-7; the J call may be wrong. The CDR3 has 21 residues. Germline CDR1 and CDR2: SNHLY and FYNNEI. The CDR3 protein is CASSDPSLTSGGKRVYREQYF. The CDR3 nucleotides are TGTGCCAGCAGTGACCCCTCACTTACTAGCGGGGGTAAACGGGTGTATCGCGAGCAGTACTTC.

V and J are TRBV29-1 and TRBJ2-5; 7 bases line up with TRBD1. Germline CDR1 reads SQVTM; CDR2 reads ANQGSEA. This CDR3 has 15 amino acids. Unmatched junction bases numbered 9, after V lost 4 bases and J lost 1 base. CDR3 sequence: CSVVGYRGSQETQYF. For the CDR3, the DNA is TGCAGCGTTGTAGGTTACAGGGGATCCCAAGAGACCCAGTACTTC. Combining the CDR3 with reference TRBV29-1 and TRBJ2-5 gives the whole variable domain SAVISQKPSRDICQRGTSLTIQCQVDSQVTMMFWYRQQPGQSLTLIATANQGSEATYESGFVIDKFPISRPNLTFSTLTVSNMSPEDSSIYLCSVVGYRGSQETQYFGPGTRLLVL.